This T cell receptor (beta chain) was captured by sequencing in a study of control samples from healthy donors and cancer patients. Repertoires were generated with immunoSEQ multiplex PCR, while TCRdb's copy carries only in-frame clones and drops some. The sample includes 90,000 to 140,000 clones, roughly 85% of them seen just once. CDR3 length: 17 residues. This rearrangement joins TRBV12-1 to TRBJ1-5. TRBV12-1 corresponds to a pseudogene. The sequenced sample was blood. The receptor's source is a woman in her fifties or sixties in good health. The CDR3 is CASSYPPPGLGSQPQHF. CDR3 in DNA: TGTGCCAGCAGCTACCCACCCCCGGGTTTAGGAAGCCAGCCCCAGCATTTT.